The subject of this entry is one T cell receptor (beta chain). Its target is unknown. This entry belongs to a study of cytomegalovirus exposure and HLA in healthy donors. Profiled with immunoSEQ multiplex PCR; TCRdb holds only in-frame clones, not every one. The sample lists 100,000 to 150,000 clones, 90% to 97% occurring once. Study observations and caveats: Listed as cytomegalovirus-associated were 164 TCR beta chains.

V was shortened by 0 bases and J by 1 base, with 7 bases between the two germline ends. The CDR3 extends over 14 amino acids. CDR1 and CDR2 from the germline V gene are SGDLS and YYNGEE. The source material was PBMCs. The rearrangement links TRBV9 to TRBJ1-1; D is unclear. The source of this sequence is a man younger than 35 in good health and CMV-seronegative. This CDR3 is CASSVAGGNTEAFF. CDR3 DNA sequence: TGTGCCAGCAGCGTAGCGGGTGGGAACACTGAAGCTTTCTTT. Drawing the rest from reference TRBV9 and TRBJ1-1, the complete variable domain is DSGVTQTPKHLITATGQRVTLRCSPRSGDLSVYWYQQSLDQGLQFLIQYYNGEERAKGNILERFSAQQFPDLHSELNLSSLELGDSALYFCASSVAGGNTEAFFGQGTRLTVV.